Shown below are 10 T cell receptor beta chains from a single sample sequenced in a study of OX40 agonist ivuxolimab in advanced cancers. Assay: immunoSEQ multiplex PCR; the TCRdb copy retains only in-frame clones and omits some. Of around 20,000 clones in the sample, more than 65% were seen once. The sequenced sample was CD4+ or CD8+ T cells sorted from blood, obtained in a trial of the OX40 agonist ivuxolimab. The source is an adult with an advanced solid tumor such as melanoma, head and neck, liver or kidney cancer.

The gene calls are TRBV2 and TRBJ2-2; TRBD1 might be the D (7 bases). Germline lookup yields CDR1 SNHLY and CDR2 FYNNEI. The V and J ends lost 4 bases and 13 bases respectively, with 13 bases between them. There are 12 residues in the CDR3. DNA for the CDR3: TGTGCCAGCAGTGGGGGGGACAGTGGGCTGTTTTTT. This codes for CASSGGDSGLFF.

The chain uses TRBV30 and TRBJ2-7, with D unclear. Trimming removed 2 bases at V and 4 bases at J, with 12 bases between. The CDR3 runs 13 residues. The germline CDR1 and CDR2 sequences are GTSNPN and SVGIG (reference sequence). The CDR3 sequence is CAWSHGRGYEQYF. Written as DNA, the CDR3 is TGTGCCTGGAGTCACGGGCGCGGTTACGAGCAGTACTTC.

The rearrangement joins TRBV29-1 to TRBJ1-2; a weak D match, TRBD1 (5 bases). Germline lookup yields CDR1 SQVTM and CDR2 ANQGSEA. V was trimmed by 4 bases and J by 4 bases, leaving 22 bases between them. The CDR3 spans 16 residues. The CDR3 reads CSVGRAVGGEVYGYTF. CDR3 nucleotide sequence: TGCAGCGTTGGACGGGCAGTGGGGGGGGAAGTCTATGGCTACACCTTC.

The chain links TRBV4-1 to TRBJ2-7; TRBD1 matches 7 bases. Looked up from germline, CDR1 is MGHRA and CDR2 is YSYEKL. The CDR3 sequence is 16 residues long. V shed 1 base and J 3 bases; nucleotides not matched to a gene: 9. CDR3 coding DNA: TGCGCCAGCAGCCAAGTCGCTGGGACAGCGAACTACGAGCAGTACTTC. Encoded protein: CASSQVAGTANYEQYF.

The CDR3 spells CASSPRTGLGSPLHF. The CDR3 DNA reads TGTGCCAGCAGCCCCAGGACAGGGCTGGGTTCACCCCTCCACTTT. J is TRBJ1-6 and V is TRBV9; 8 nucleotides align to TRBD1. The junction had 9 bases not matched to a gene; V was cut back by 4 bases and J by 9 bases. This CDR3 spans 15 amino acids. Germline values: CDR1 SGDLS, CDR2 YYNGEE.

The V call is TRBV6-1, the J call TRBJ1-2, with D perhaps matching TRBD1 (6 bases). The germline V and J ends were trimmed by 5 bases and 1 base, with 14 bases remaining between them. CDR1 and CDR2 (germline): MNHNS, SASEGT. The CDR3 sequence is 15 residues long. The CDR3 nucleotides read TGTGCCAGCAGTAGAAGGGGGGCCGATAACTATGGCTACACCTTC. Its translation is CASSRRGADNYGYTF.

The V call is TRBV7-9, the J call TRBJ1-4, with 7 bases that match TRBD1. The CDR3 contains 16 residues. The junction had 13 bases not matched to a gene; V was cut back by 4 bases and J by 8 bases. CDR1 SEHNR and CDR2 FQNEAQ come from the germline V gene (reference sequence). CDR3 sequence (DNA): TGTGCCAGCAGCTCCCCCCTGGACAGGAACGGGGAAAAACTGTTTTTT. Translation gives CASSSPLDRNGEKLFF. Complete variable domain (other parts from reference TRBV7-9 and TRBJ1-4): DTGVSQNPRHKITKRGQNVTFRCDPISEHNRLYWYRQTLGQGPEFLTYFQNEAQLEKSRLLSDRFSAERPKGSFSTLEIQRTEQGDSAMYLCASSSPLDRNGEKLFFGSGTQLSVL.

This clone ranks as medium-sized. This chain uses TRBV7-9 with TRBJ2-7; no clear D gene. Trimming pared 5 bases from V and 2 bases from J, leaving 4 bases between. The CDR3 totals 11 residues. Germline assignment: CDR1 SEHNR and CDR2 FQNEAQ (reference sequence). CDR3 region: CASSQAYEQYF. The CDR3 DNA reads TGTGCCAGCAGCCAGGCCTACGAGCAGTACTTC.

In its sample, this clone was seen once. This rearrangement joins TRBV4-1 to TRBJ1-1, with D possibly matching TRBD1 (5 bases). Looked up from germline, CDR1 is MGHRA and CDR2 is YSYEKL. The CDR3 is made up of 16 amino acids. V was pared by 3 bases and J by 0 bases, with 14 bases between. Here the CDR3 reads CASSHGSWGMNTEAFF. CDR3 DNA sequence: TGCGCCAGCAGCCACGGTTCTTGGGGGATGAACACTGAAGCTTTCTTT.

V and J are TRBV19 and TRBJ2-1, with 7 bases identical to TRBD2. The CDR3 sequence is 15 residues long. CDR1 and CDR2 (germline): LNHDA, SQIVND (reference sequence). The V gene end was trimmed by 3 bases and the J gene end by 2 bases; junction bases not matched to a gene: 4. Here the CDR3 reads CASSIVAGAYNEQFF. The CDR3 coding sequence is TGTGCCAGTAGTATTGTGGCGGGGGCCTACAATGAGCAGTTCTTC.